This T cell receptor gamma chain emerged from a study of intestinal T cells in coeliac disease (dated by TCRdb to about 2020). Background for the entire study: Coeliac patients were much younger than controls, with mean ages of about 15 versus 50 years in the TRG cohort. In the TCR-delta (TRD) cohort, there were duodenal biopsies from about ten coeliac disease patients and about ten non-coeliac controls. A second, larger TCR-gamma (TRG) cohort included duodenal biopsies from 33 coeliac disease patients and roughly 23 non-coeliac controls.

Regarding this clone: Its binding antigen is unknown. Base-call qualities are not available, and no considerably larger clone is one nucleotide away. At the DNA level, this CDR3 is encoded by other sequences in the same sample as well.

General conclusions and limits of the study: Coeliac and control groups differed significantly in age, although an age-split analysis did not yield significant classification. In training, clustering based on TRD kmers put every one of the 22 biopsies in the right class, and the leave-one-out accuracy was reported as 91%. FFPE-derived DNA was found to be relatively degraded, and loss of a proportion of TCR sequences in each sample was likely caused by this degradation. Repeated CDR3 amino acid sequences could not be distinguished from PCR duplicates. Of around 54 biopsies, roughly 50 (around 94%) were correctly classified by TRG clustering, and a leave-one-out accuracy of about 90% was reported.

Genomic DNA was extracted with the QIAamp DNA FFPE tissue kit from ten 5-um FFPE scrolls per case. To test whether coeliac disease could be classified from the TCR repertoire, the study used duodenal biopsies that were formalin-fixed paraffin-embedded, fully anonymised, and surplus to diagnostic needs. The controls had upper endoscopy for reflux, dyspepsia or gastritis, and there was no clinical or histological suspicion of coeliac disease in any of the controls. Preparation of the library involved multiplex PCR. Sequencing relied on an Ion Torrent PGM. TRG repertoires were amplified from around 0.2 ug of biopsy DNA with the LymphoTrack kit, in which Illumina adapters are carried by the primers. TRG amplicons were purified with AMPure XP beads, quantified on a 2100 Bioanalyzer, and pooled equimolarly. TRG libraries were sequenced on an Ion PGM instrument. The study's processing was this. FastX discarded any read in which over 10% of nucleotides had a quality score below the third quartile for that patient. Alignment of reads was performed with IMGT/HighV-QUEST so that V, D and J genes were assigned, CDR3 regions were identified and functionality was assessed. After the sequences were translated into amino acids, every sequence predicted to be non-functional was thrown out. CDR3s were broken into kmers both with and without positional annotation, kmer frequencies were analysed by PCA, and samples were clustered using each of the 1023 combinations of PCs 1-10. Classification was validated by leave-one-out cross-validation, in which parameters were re-optimised on the remaining samples each time. Using the vegan R package, Shannon diversity was calculated from repeated random subsamples whose size matched the lowest read count. Clonotypes were called again by TCRdb from the public reads via CATT, and duplicate nucleotide sequences were then merged into one entry. TCRdb's processing, not the study's, gives the V and J calls here. Recorded for this sample are about 330 gamma-chain clones; approximately 50% of them occurred a single time. In total, the top ten clones hold approximately 49% of the sample.

CDR1 EGSNGY and CDR2 YDSYNSKV were looked up in the germline V gene. V and J are trimmed by 0 bases and 4 bases, and the gene matches miss 8 bases of the junction. The CDR3 measures 16 amino acids from cysteine to phenylalanine. Of all the DNA, just the CDR3 is kept, 48 bases in frame from base 1. The TCR was taken from a human donor who served as a control with a normal duodenal biopsy, not a healthy volunteer. The sequence is built from TRGV2 and TRGJP1. Material: a duodenal biopsy. For the CDR3, the sequence is CATWDGSGVTGWFKIF. The nucleotides are TGTGCCACCTGGGACGGGTCGGGCGTCACTGGTTGGTTCAAGATATTT.